This T cell receptor beta chain was found in a study of neoadjuvant anti-PD-1 for oral cavity cancer. This table comes from immunoSEQ multiplex PCR, and its TCRdb copy is limited to in-frame clones, with some not included. This table holds roughly 36,000 clones, 35% to 45% found once. Noted time point: after neoadjuvant nivolumab, at surgical resection. Patients had HPV-negative, locally advanced oral cavity squamous cell carcinoma. Whole-study results and caveats: Each response group had just three patients in TCR analyses. Expansion of preexisting intratumoral clones was suggested to aid response.

Germline V gives CDR1 GTSNPN, CDR2 SVGIG (reference sequence). Deletions cut 6 bases from V and 4 bases from J, with 13 bases between. This CDR3 has 13 amino acids. This clone was counted between two and nine times. Antigen specificity is unknown. The TCR comes from a person aged 35-79 years with oral cavity squamous cell carcinoma. The sample in question was tumor tissue, obtained after nivolumab (anti-PD-1) treatment. The J gene is TRBJ2-1, the V gene TRBV30; unclear D gene. The CDR3 protein is CACTSSHYNEQFF. The CDR3 DNA follows: TGTGCCTGTACTTCAAGCCATTACAATGAGCAGTTCTTC.